Presented here are 20 T cell receptor beta chains from one specimen sequenced in a study of brain T cells in children with intractable seizures. Repertoires were generated with immunoSEQ multiplex PCR, while TCRdb's copy carries only in-frame clones and drops some. Of about 350,000 clones listed, roughly 92% are singletons. The time point denotes: blood from clinic visit 5 months post-surgery; TSC patient then seizure free. Sequencing used peripheral blood, obtained more than 4 months after surgery. The receptors were gathered from a boy under two years old with tuberous sclerosis and intractable seizures.

The chain couples TRBV28 to TRBJ2-6; D perhaps matches TRBD2 (6 bases). The V and J ends lost 4 bases and 1 base respectively, with 20 bases between them. This CDR3 spans 19 amino acids. The germline gives CDR1 MDHEN, CDR2 SYDVKM. CDR3 bases: TGTGCCAGCAGTTATATGTACGGGGGACGGAGATCTGGGGCCAACGTCCTGACTTTC. This encodes CASSYMYGGRRSGANVLTF.

V is TRBV7-2 and J is TRBJ2-5; the D is unclear. The germline gives CDR1 SGHTA, CDR2 FQGNSA. There are 14 residues in the CDR3. The V gene lost 4 bases and the J gene lost 0 bases, with 9 bases spanning the gap. CDR3 residues: CASSWVTHQETQYF. The CDR3 nucleotides are TGTGCCAGCAGCTGGGTTACTCACCAAGAGACCCAGTACTTC. Drawing the rest from reference TRBV7-2 and TRBJ2-5, the complete variable domain is GAGVSQSPSNKVTEKGKDVELRCDPISGHTALYWYRQSLGQGLEFLIYFQGNSAPDKSGLPSDRFSAERTGGSVSTLTIQRTQQEDSAVYLCASSWVTHQETQYFGPGTRLLVL.

The rearrangement links TRBV11-1 to TRBJ2-7, with D possibly TRBD1 on 6 matching bases. There are 15 residues in the CDR3. V was cut by 2 bases and J by 1 base, with 12 bases left in between. CDR1 and CDR2 from the germline V gene are SGHAT and FQDESV (reference sequence). The CDR3 DNA is TGTGCCAGCAGCTTATACCAGGACAGATCCTACGAGCAGTACTTC. The encoded protein is CASSLYQDRSYEQYF.

The rearrangement links TRBV15 to TRBJ2-7, with 11 bases matching TRBD2. V trimming: 0 bases; J trimming: 6 bases; junction bases outside the gene matches: 7. CDR3 length: 16 amino acids. Germline CDR1 and CDR2: LNHNV and YYDKDF (reference sequence). The CDR3 is CATSRDAVAGGGEQYF. The CDR3 coding sequence is TGTGCCACCAGCAGAGATGCTGTAGCGGGAGGGGGCGAGCAGTACTTC.

The CDR3 loop is CASSHGVSEAFF. Here the CDR3 DNA reads TGCGCCAGCAGCCACGGTGTATCTGAAGCTTTCTTT. The genes are TRBV4-1 and TRBJ1-1; D is ambiguous. Germline CDR1 MGHRA, CDR2 YSYEKL. V shed 3 bases and J shed 6 bases, with 8 bases lying between them. The CDR3 sequence is 12 residues long.

The rearrangement joins TRBV2 to TRBJ1-4; D might be TRBD1 (5 bases). Trimming stripped 6 bases from V and 8 bases from J, with 10 bases between. This CDR3 has 12 amino acids. The germline V gene has CDR1 SNHLY and CDR2 FYNNEI. CDR3 bases: TGTGCCAGCAGACCCAGGGTAGAAAAACTGTTTTTT. Its protein is CASRPRVEKLFF. Complete variable domain (other parts from reference TRBV2 and TRBJ1-4): EPEVTQTPSHQVTQMGQEVILRCVPISNHLYFYWYRQILGQKVEFLVSFYNNEISEKSEIFDDQFSVERPDGSNFTLKIRSTKLEDSAMYFCASRPRVEKLFFGSGTQLSVL.

The chain couples TRBV4-2 to TRBJ1-1, with D maybe TRBD1 (5 bases). This CDR3 is 15 amino acids long. The V and J ends lost 0 bases and 10 bases respectively, with 18 bases between them. CDR1 and CDR2 (germline): LGHNA, YNFKEQ. CDR3 in DNA: TGTGCCAGCAGCCAAGATGGTAAAGGGGAGGGTCGAGCTTTCTTT. This gives the protein CASSQDGKGEGRAFF.

The chain is built from TRBV2 and TRBJ2-7; no clear D gene. CDR1 and CDR2 (germline): SNHLY, FYNNEI. This CDR3 has 14 residues. Trimming shortened V by 6 bases and J by 2 bases, and 14 bases separated the two germline ends. The CDR3: CASRDSPEAYEQYF. The CDR3 DNA follows: TGTGCCAGCAGGGATTCGCCGGAAGCCTACGAGCAGTACTTC.

This CDR3 reads CASSFWGNEQFF. In nucleotides, the CDR3 is TGTGCCAGCAGTTTCTGGGGCAATGAGCAGTTCTTC. This chain joins TRBV28 and TRBJ2-1; D gene unclear. Germline loops: CDR1 MDHEN, CDR2 SYDVKM. Trimming left V 3 bases short and J 6 bases short, with 6 bases between. The CDR3 covers 12 residues.

The CDR3 protein is CASSPFVGVIGNQPQHF. Written as DNA, the CDR3 is TGTGCCAGCAGCCCTTTTGTGGGGGTTATCGGCAATCAGCCCCAGCATTTT. The chain carries TRBV7-9 and TRBJ1-5, with D possibly matching TRBD1 (5 bases). Trimming cost V 5 bases and J 2 bases, with 19 bases left between them. The germline gives CDR1 SEHNR, CDR2 FQNEAQ (reference sequence). The CDR3 is 17 amino acids.

This clone was recorded only once. The chain recombines TRBV13 with TRBJ2-3; D not resolved. In germline, CDR1 is PRHDT, CDR2 FYEKMQ (reference sequence). The CDR3 totals 12 residues. Trimming pared 2 bases from V and 5 bases from J, leaving 5 bases between. The CDR3 region is CASSLFGDTQYF. The CDR3 DNA is TGTGCCAGCAGCTTATTCGGAGATACGCAGTATTTT. The full variable domain, rest sourced from reference TRBV13 and TRBJ2-3, is AAGVIQSPRHLIKEKRETATLKCYPIPRHDTVYWYQQGPGQDPQFLISFYEKMQSDKGSIPDRFSAQQFSDYHSELNMSSLELGDSALYFCASSLFGDTQYFGPGTRLTVL.

The V gene is TRBV7-8, the J gene TRBJ1-2; D gene uncertain. Germline CDR1 SGHVS, CDR2 FQNEAQ. Trimming shortened V by 3 bases and J by 2 bases, and 7 bases separated the two germline ends. The CDR3 loop spans 13 amino acids. The CDR3 coding sequence is TGTGCCAGCAGCTTCGGTAGAAACTATGGCTACACCTTC. Its protein product is CASSFGRNYGYTF.

CDR3 DNA sequence: TGTGCCAGCAGCTTAGGTCTTGTGGGCAATGAGCAGTTCTTC. Residues: CASSLGLVGNEQFF. The V gene is TRBV9, the J gene TRBJ2-1; D gene ambiguous. CDR1 and CDR2 from the germline V gene are SGDLS and YYNGEE. V shed 4 bases and J shed 6 bases, with 14 bases lying between them. CDR3 length: 14 residues.

CDR3 region: CASSLGEGGTPLHF. The DNA for the CDR3 is TGCGCCAGCAGCTTGGGAGAGGGAGGGACACCCCTCCACTTT. J is TRBJ1-6 and V is TRBV5-1, with D unclear. CDR1 and CDR2 (germline): SGHRS, YFSETQ. V dropped 0 bases and J dropped 11 bases, with 12 bases sitting between them. This CDR3 contains 14 residues.

The rearrangement uses TRBV5-1 and TRBJ1-3, with D unclear. This CDR3 spans 13 amino acids. The germline gives CDR1 SGHRS, CDR2 YFSETQ. Trimming removed 5 bases from V and 4 bases from J, with 10 bases in between. The CDR3 DNA follows: TGCGCCAGCAGTTCAGAAGCAGGAAACACCATATATTTT. Protein product: CASSSEAGNTIYF.

The chain employs TRBV6-1 and TRBJ1-3, with D unresolved. V lost 0 bases, J lost 4 bases, and 7 bases lay in between. Germline loops: CDR1 MNHNS, CDR2 SASEGT. The CDR3 runs to 14 residues. Here the CDR3 reads CASSEASGGNTIYF. DNA for the CDR3: TGTGCCAGCAGTGAAGCAAGTGGCGGAAACACCATATATTTT.

The chain links TRBV29-1 to TRBJ2-1, with TRBD2 matching 10 bases. CDR3 size: 14 residues. V shed 3 bases and J 7 bases; nucleotides not matched to a gene: 6. Germline-derived CDR1 and CDR2 are SQVTM and ANQGSEA. CDR3 in DNA: TGCAGCGTTGACCTCCTAGCGGGAGTAAATGAGCAGTTCTTC. Encoded protein: CSVDLLAGVNEQFF.

V and J are TRBV19 and TRBJ1-1; a possible D gene is TRBD1 (5 bases). CDR1 is LNHDA and CDR2 is SQIVND in the germline V gene (reference sequence). The CDR3 length is 12 residues. V was clipped by 6 bases and J by 10 bases, with 15 bases between them. The CDR3 DNA is TGTGCCAGTAGAGGGGTTTTGGTTCCAGCTTTCTTT. This sequence encodes CASRGVLVPAFF. Full variable domain (missing parts from reference TRBV19 and TRBJ1-1): DGGITQSPKYLFRKEGQNVTLSCEQNLNHDAMYWYRQDPGQGLRLIYYSQIVNDFQKGDIAEGYSVSREKKESFPLTVTSAQKNPTAFYLCASRGVLVPAFFGQGTRLTVV.

CDR3 in amino acids: CASSPIIGQGGYTEAFF. CDR3 DNA sequence: TGCGCCAGCAGCCCAATAATTGGACAGGGCGGCTACACTGAAGCTTTCTTT. The chain recombines TRBV4-1 with TRBJ1-1; 8 positions match TRBD1. The junction had 13 bases not matched to a gene; V was cut back by 4 bases and J by 3 bases. Germline CDR1 MGHRA, CDR2 YSYEKL. The CDR3 is 17 residues long.

The rearrangement uses TRBV9 and TRBJ2-7; D gene uncertain. This CDR3 is 13 amino acids long. From germline, CDR1 is SGDLS and CDR2 YYNGEE. V lost 0 bases to trimming and J lost 0 bases, with 4 bases between them. The CDR3 protein is CASSVGDSYEQYF. DNA for the CDR3: TGTGCCAGCAGCGTAGGGGACTCCTACGAGCAGTACTTC.